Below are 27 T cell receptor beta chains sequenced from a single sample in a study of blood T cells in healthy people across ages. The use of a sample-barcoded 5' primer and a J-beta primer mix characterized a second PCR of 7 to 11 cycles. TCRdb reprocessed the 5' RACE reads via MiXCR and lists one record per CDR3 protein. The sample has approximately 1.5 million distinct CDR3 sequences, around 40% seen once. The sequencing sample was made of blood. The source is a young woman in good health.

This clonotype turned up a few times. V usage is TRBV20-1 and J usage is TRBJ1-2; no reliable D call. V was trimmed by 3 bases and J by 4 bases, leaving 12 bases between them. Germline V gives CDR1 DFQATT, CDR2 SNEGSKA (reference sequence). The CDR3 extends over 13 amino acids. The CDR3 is CSASEAASYGYTF. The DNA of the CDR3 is TGCAGTGCTAGTGAGGCAGCTAGCTATGGCTACACCTTC.

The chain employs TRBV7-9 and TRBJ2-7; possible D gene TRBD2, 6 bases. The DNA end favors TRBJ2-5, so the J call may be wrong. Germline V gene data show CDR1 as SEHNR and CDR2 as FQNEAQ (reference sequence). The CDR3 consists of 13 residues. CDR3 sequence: CASSPAGSQTQYF. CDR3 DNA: TGTGCCAGCAGCCCTGCGGGGAGCCAGACCCAGTACTTC.

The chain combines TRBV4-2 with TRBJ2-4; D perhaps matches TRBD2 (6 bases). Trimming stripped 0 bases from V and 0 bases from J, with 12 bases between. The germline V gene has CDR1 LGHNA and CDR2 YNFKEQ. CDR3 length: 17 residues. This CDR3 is CASSQDRTGLAKNIQYF. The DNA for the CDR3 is TGTGCCAGCAGCCAAGATCGGACGGGACTAGCCAAAAACATTCAGTACTTC.

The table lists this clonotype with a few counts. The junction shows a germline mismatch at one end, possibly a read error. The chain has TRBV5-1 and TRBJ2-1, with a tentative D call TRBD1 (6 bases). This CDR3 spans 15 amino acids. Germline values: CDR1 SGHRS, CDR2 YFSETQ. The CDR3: CASRLGQPGDNEQFF. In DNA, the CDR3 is TGCGCCAGCAGGTTGGGACAACCCGGGGACAATGAGCAGTTCTTC.

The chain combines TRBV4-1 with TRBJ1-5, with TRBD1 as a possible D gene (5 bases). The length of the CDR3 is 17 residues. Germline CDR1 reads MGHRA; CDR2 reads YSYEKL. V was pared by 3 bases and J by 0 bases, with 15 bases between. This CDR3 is CASSQSGGEYSNQPQHF. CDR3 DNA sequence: TGCGCCAGCAGCCAGTCGGGAGGGGAGTATAGCAATCAGCCCCAGCATTTT.

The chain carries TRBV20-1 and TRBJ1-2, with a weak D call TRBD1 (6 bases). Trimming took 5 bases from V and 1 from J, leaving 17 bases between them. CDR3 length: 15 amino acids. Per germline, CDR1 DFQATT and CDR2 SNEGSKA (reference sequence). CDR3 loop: CSASGTSRGNYGYTF. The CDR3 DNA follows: TGCAGTGCTTCCGGGACATCGAGGGGTAACTATGGCTACACCTTC.

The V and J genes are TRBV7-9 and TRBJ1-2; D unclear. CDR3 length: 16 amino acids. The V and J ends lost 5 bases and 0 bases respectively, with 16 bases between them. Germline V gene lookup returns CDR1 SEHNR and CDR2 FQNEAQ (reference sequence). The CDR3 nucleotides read TGTGCCAGCAGCAGCGATGGCCCGATAGCTAACTATGGCTACACCTTC. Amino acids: CASSSDGPIANYGYTF.

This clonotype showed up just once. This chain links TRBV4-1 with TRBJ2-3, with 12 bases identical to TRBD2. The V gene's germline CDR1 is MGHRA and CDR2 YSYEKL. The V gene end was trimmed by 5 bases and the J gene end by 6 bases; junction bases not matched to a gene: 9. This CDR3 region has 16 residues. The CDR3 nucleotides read TGCGCCAGCAGCTCTCCGACTAGCGGGAGACGGGATACGCAGTATTTT. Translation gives CASSSPTSGRRDTQYF.

The DNA of the CDR3 is TGTGCCAGCAGCTTAGCGACCAGCCACGAGCAGTACTTC. It encodes CASSLATSHEQYF. The chain carries TRBV7-9 and TRBJ2-7; the D is unclear. Germline V CDR1 and CDR2: SEHNR, FQNEAQ (reference sequence). CDR3 size: 13 residues. V lost 0 bases and J lost 5, with 8 bases in between.

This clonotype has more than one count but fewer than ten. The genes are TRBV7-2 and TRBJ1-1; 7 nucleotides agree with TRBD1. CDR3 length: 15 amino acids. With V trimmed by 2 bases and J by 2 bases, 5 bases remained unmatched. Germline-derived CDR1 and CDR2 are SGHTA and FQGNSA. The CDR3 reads CASSLYRQGNTEAFF. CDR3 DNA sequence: TGTGCCAGCAGCTTATATCGACAGGGTAACACTGAAGCTTTCTTT.

CDR3 nucleotides: TGTGCCAGCAGCTTGGGGCCCTATTCGAGCTCCTACGAGCAGTACTTC. Translation gives CASSLGPYSSSYEQYF. This sequence joins TRBV5-4 and TRBJ2-7; no definite D call. The CDR3 has 16 residues. CDR1 and CDR2 (germline): SGHNT, YYREEE (reference sequence). V shed 0 bases and J shed 0 bases, with 13 bases lying between them. Complete variable domain (other parts from reference TRBV5-4 and TRBJ2-7): ETGVTQSPTHLIKTRGQQVTLRCSSQSGHNTVSWYQQALGQGPQFIFQYYREEENGRGNFPPRFSGLQFPNYSSELNVNALELDDSALYLCASSLGPYSSSYEQYFGPGTRLTVT.

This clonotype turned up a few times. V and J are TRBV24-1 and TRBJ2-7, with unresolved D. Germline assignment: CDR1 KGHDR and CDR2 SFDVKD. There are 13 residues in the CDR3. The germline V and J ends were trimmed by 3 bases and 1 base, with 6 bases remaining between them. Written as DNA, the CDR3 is TGTGCCACCAGTGATCCCAGTTCCTACGAGCAGTACTTC. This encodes CATSDPSSYEQYF.

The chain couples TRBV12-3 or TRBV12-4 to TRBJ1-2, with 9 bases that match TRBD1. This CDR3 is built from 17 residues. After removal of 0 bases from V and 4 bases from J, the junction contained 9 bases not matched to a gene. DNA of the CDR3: TGTGCCAGCAGTTTAGCAGACAGGGGGAAGTGGTCCTATGGCTACACCTTC. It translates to CASSLADRGKWSYGYTF.

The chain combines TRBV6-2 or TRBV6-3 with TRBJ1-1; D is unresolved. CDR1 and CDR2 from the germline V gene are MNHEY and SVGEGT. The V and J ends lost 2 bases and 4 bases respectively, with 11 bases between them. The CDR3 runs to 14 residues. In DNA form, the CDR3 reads TGTGCCAGCAGTTACAAGGGCAGTCGCACTGAAGCTTTCTTT. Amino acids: CASSYKGSRTEAFF.

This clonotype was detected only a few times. CDR3 sequence (DNA): TGTGCCAGCAGGCTGACAGGTGGGAAGTTTCACGAGCAGTACTTC. Amino acid sequence: CASRLTGGKFHEQYF. V usage is TRBV28 and J usage is TRBJ2-7; maybe TRBD1 (6 bases). Germline lookup yields CDR1 MDHEN and CDR2 SYDVKM. V lost 6 bases and J lost 5, with 20 bases in between. The CDR3 spans 15 residues.

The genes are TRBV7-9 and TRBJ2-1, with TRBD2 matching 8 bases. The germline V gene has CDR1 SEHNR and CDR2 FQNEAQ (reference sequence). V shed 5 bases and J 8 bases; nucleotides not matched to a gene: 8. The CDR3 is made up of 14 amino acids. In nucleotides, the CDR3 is TGTGCCAGCAGCCGCGGGACTAGTGGCCATGAGCAGTTCTTC. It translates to CASSRGTSGHEQFF.

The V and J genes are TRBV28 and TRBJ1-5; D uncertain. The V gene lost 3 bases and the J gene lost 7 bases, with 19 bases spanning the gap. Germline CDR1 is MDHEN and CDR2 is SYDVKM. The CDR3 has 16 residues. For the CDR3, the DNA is TGTGCCAGCAGTTTTAGCGTTGGATTCCAAGGGCAGCCCCAGCATTTT. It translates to CASSFSVGFQGQPQHF.

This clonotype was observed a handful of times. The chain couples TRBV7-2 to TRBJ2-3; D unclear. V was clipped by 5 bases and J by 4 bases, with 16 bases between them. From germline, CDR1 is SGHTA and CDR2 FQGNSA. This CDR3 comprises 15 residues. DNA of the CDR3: TGTGCCAGCAGCCTCCGGGCCTTTTCCCCAGATACGCAGTATTTT. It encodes CASSLRAFSPDTQYF.

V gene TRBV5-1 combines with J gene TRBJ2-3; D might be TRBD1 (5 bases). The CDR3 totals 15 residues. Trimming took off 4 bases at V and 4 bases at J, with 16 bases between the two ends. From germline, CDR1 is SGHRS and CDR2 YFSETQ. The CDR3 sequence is CASSPDTALADTQYF. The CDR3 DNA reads TGCGCCAGCAGCCCGGACACGGCTCTAGCAGATACGCAGTATTTT.

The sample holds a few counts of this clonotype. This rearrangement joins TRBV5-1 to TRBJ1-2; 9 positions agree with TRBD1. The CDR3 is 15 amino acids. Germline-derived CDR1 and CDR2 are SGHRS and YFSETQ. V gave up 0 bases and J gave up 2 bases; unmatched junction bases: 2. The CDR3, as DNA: TGCGCCAGCAGCTTGGAAACAGGGGGCAACTATGGCTACACCTTC. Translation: CASSLETGGNYGYTF.

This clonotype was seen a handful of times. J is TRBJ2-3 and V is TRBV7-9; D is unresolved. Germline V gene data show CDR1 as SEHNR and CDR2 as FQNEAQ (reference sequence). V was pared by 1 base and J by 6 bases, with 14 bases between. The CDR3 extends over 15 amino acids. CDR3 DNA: TGTGCCAGCAGCTTAGTTGGGAATCTAGTCGATACGCAGTATTTT. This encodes CASSLVGNLVDTQYF. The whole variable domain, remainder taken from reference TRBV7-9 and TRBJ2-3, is DTGVSQNPRHKITKRGQNVTFRCDPISEHNRLYWYRQTLGQGPEFLTYFQNEAQLEKSRLLSDRFSAERPKGSFSTLEIQRTEQGDSAMYLCASSLVGNLVDTQYFGPGTRLTVL.

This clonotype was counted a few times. CDR3 DNA: TGTGCCAGCAGCTTATCAAGGGGAGGAGGCTACACCTTC. Protein product: CASSLSRGGGYTF. V and J are TRBV11-2 and TRBJ1-2; D may be TRBD1 (5 bases). Trimming took 2 bases from V and 8 from J, leaving 12 bases between them. The CDR3 loop spans 13 amino acids. CDR1 SGHAT and CDR2 FQNNGV come from the germline V gene.

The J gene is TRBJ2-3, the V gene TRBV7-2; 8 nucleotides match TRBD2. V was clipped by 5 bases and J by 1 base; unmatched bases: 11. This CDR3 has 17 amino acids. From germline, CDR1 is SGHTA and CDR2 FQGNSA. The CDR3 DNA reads TGTGCCAGCAGCCCCCGAGCGGGGGCCCTTGGCACAGATACGCAGTATTTT. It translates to CASSPRAGALGTDTQYF.

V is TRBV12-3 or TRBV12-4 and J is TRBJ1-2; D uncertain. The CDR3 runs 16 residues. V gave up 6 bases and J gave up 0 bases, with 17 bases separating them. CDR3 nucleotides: TGTGCCAGCAGCGCAAGGCCGATAAGAACTAACTATGGCTACACCTTC. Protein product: CASSARPIRTNYGYTF.

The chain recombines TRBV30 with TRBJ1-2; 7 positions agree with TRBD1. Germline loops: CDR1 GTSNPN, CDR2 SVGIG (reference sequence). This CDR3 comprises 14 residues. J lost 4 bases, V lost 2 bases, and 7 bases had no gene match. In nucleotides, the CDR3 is TGTGCCTGGAGTCTCCGGGACAGTACCTATGGCTACACCTTC. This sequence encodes CAWSLRDSTYGYTF.

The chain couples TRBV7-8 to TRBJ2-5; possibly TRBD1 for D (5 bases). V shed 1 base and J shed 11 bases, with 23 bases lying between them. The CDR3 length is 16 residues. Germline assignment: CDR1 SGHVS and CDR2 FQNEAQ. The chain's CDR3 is CASSLVSGLGNNEQYF. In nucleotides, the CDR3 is TGTGCCAGCAGCTTAGTTTCAGGGCTGGGGAACAATGAGCAGTACTTC.

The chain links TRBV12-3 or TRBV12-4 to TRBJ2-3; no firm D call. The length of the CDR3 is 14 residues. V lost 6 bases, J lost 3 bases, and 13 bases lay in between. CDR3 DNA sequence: TGTGCCAGCAGCCCCTGGGCTCCAACAGATACGCAGTATTTT. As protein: CASSPWAPTDTQYF.